The 29 T cell receptor beta chains below were found in one sample sequenced in a study of cytomegalovirus exposure and HLA in healthy donors. The PCR ran on 60 Vbeta and 13 Jbeta primers. TCRdb's copy holds only in-frame clones and misses some; the assay was immunoSEQ multiplex PCR. Here the sample spans about 140,000 clones, 60% to 80% being singletons. The source material was PBMCs. The origin of the receptors is a woman aged 30 to 39 in good health and CMV-seronegative.

Only a few counts were recorded for this clone. This chain links TRBV7-2 with TRBJ2-1; TRBD2 agrees at 16 bases. CDR3 size: 17 residues. From germline, CDR1 is SGHTA and CDR2 FQGNSA. V was pared by 3 bases and J by 5 bases, with 4 bases of the junction left unmatched. The CDR3 reads CASSFGTSGGADNEQFF. The CDR3 bases are TGTGCCAGCAGCTTCGGGACTAGCGGGGGGGCCGACAATGAGCAGTTCTTC.

V is TRBV7-9 and J is TRBJ1-1; a weak D match, TRBD1 (6 bases). CDR3 size: 14 residues. Trimming took 5 bases from V and 3 from J, leaving 13 bases between them. Germline V gene data show CDR1 as SEHNR and CDR2 as FQNEAQ (reference sequence). The CDR3 DNA follows: TGTGCCAGCAGCAAAAGAGGGGGGGACACTGAAGCTTTCTTT. It is translated as CASSKRGGDTEAFF.

The genes are TRBV28 and TRBJ2-3, with 10 bases fitting TRBD2. The CDR3 spans 14 residues. The V gene end was trimmed by 6 bases and the J gene end by 3 bases; junction bases not matched to a gene: 3. The germline V gene encodes CDR1 MDHEN and CDR2 SYDVKM. This chain's CDR3 is CASRLAGETDTQYF. The CDR3 DNA follows: TGTGCCAGCAGGCTAGCGGGGGAAACAGATACGCAGTATTTT.

The chain links TRBV4-1 to TRBJ1-2, with D unresolved. The CDR3 totals 14 residues. Germline CDR1 MGHRA, CDR2 YSYEKL. V was pared by 4 bases and J by 4 bases, with 13 bases between. The CDR3 sequence is CASSPLEGIYGYTF. The CDR3 DNA reads TGCGCCAGCAGCCCCTTAGAGGGTATCTATGGCTACACCTTC.

The V and J genes are TRBV6-6 and TRBJ1-1, with unresolved D. The germline V and J ends were trimmed by 0 bases and 4 bases, with 12 bases remaining between them. CDR1 and CDR2 (germline): MNHNY, SVGAGI (reference sequence). The CDR3 spans 15 residues. The CDR3 spells CASSYSGRVGTEAFF. CDR3 nucleotide sequence: TGTGCCAGCAGTTACTCGGGGAGGGTAGGCACTGAAGCTTTCTTT.

This sequence joins TRBV11-2 and TRBJ2-7; TRBD2 agrees at 7 bases. V was pared by 7 bases and J by 4 bases, with 10 bases of the junction left unmatched. This CDR3 contains 14 residues. Germline V gives CDR1 SGHAT, CDR2 FQNNGV. The CDR3 DNA sequence: TGTGCCAGCACCCGTAGTGAGGGAGGGTACGAGCAGTACTTC. As protein: CASTRSEGGYEQYF.

The chain carries TRBV6-7 and TRBJ2-7, with 8 bases identical to TRBD2. Being an ORF, TRBV6-7 has a function that is uncertain. The CDR3 has 14 amino acids. The trim removed 7 bases at V and 3 bases at J, leaving 8 bases unmatched. CDR3: CASTTPGGIYEQYF. The CDR3 coding sequence is TGTGCCAGCACTACTCCGGGAGGGATCTACGAGCAGTACTTC.

In this sample, this clone turned up once. The chain recombines TRBV7-3 with TRBJ2-5; D gene uncertain. Germline CDR1 SGHTA, CDR2 FQGTGA. Trimming pared 1 base from V and 3 bases from J, leaving 12 bases between. The CDR3 sequence is 15 residues long. As DNA, the CDR3 is TGTGCCAGCAGCTTAAGGCCCCTCCATAAAGAGACCCAGTACTTC. This codes for CASSLRPLHKETQYF. The full variable domain, its missing parts supplied by reference TRBV7-3 and TRBJ2-5, is GAGVSQTPSNKVTEKGKYVELRCDPISGHTALYWYRQSLGQGPEFLIYFQGTGAADDSGLPNDRFFAVRPEGSVSTLKIQRTERGDSAVYLCASSLRPLHKETQYFGPGTRLLVL.

The chain uses TRBV28 and TRBJ1-5; D may be TRBD1 (5 bases). Looked up from germline, CDR1 is MDHEN and CDR2 is SYDVKM. V was pared by 7 bases and J by 3 bases, with 13 bases between. This CDR3 has 14 amino acids. CDR3 coding DNA: TGTGCCAGCACCTTGAGGGACTACAATCAGCCCCAGCATTTT. Translating it yields CASTLRDYNQPQHF. Full variable domain (rest looked up from reference TRBV28 and TRBJ1-5): DVKVTQSSRYLVKRTGEKVFLECVQDMDHENMFWYRQDPGLGLRLIYFSYDVKMKEKGDIPEGYSVSREKKERFSLILESASTNQTSMYLCASTLRDYNQPQHFGDGTRLSIL.

This chain links TRBV29-1 with TRBJ2-2; 11 positions match TRBD2. V lost 7 bases, J lost 2 bases, and 6 bases stayed unmatched. The CDR3 totals 15 residues. Per the germline V gene, CDR1 is SQVTM and CDR2 is ANQGSEA. In nucleotides, the CDR3 is TGCAGCGCCCTGGGACTAGCGGAAAACACCGGGGAGCTGTTTTTT. Amino acid sequence: CSALGLAENTGELFF.

The chain has TRBV5-1 and TRBJ1-4; a weak D match, TRBD1 (5 bases). The CDR3 is 17 amino acids. The V end was cut by 3 bases, the J end by 0 bases, with 15 bases between. The V gene's germline CDR1 is SGHRS and CDR2 YFSETQ. The chain's CDR3 is CASSSLPSGTTNEKLFF. The CDR3 DNA reads TGCGCCAGCAGCTCCTTACCGTCAGGGACAACTAATGAAAAACTGTTTTTT.

The chain links TRBV7-3 to TRBJ2-2; 8 bases agree with TRBD2. Trimming took 5 bases from V and 4 from J; bases not matched to a gene: 6. This CDR3 is 15 amino acids long. The germline CDR1 and CDR2 sequences are SGHTA and FQGTGA. The CDR3 protein is CASSVSGRGTGELFF. The CDR3 bases are TGTGCCAGCAGCGTTTCCGGGAGGGGCACCGGGGAGCTGTTTTTT.

The genes are TRBV5-1 and TRBJ2-5; 7 nucleotides line up with TRBD1. V was pared by 5 bases and J by 2 bases, with 3 bases of the junction left unmatched. The CDR3 is 13 amino acids. Per germline, CDR1 SGHRS and CDR2 YFSETQ. CDR3: CASRPGGQETQYF. The CDR3 coding sequence is TGCGCCAGCAGACCAGGGGGTCAAGAGACCCAGTACTTC.

The chain employs TRBV4-1 and TRBJ1-2, with TRBD1 matching 7 bases. This CDR3 has 14 amino acids. The germline V gene has CDR1 MGHRA and CDR2 YSYEKL. Trimming at V came to 4 bases and at J to 3 bases, leaving 5 bases not matched to a gene. The CDR3 loop is CASSPGDRDYGYTF. The CDR3 nucleotides are TGCGCCAGCAGCCCCGGAGACAGGGACTATGGCTACACCTTC.

The rearrangement joins TRBV21-1 to TRBJ2-4; the table names TRBD2, a call not compared with the DNA. TRBV21-1 represents a pseudogene. The CDR3 runs to 21 residues. In nucleotides, the CDR3 is TGTGCCAGCAGCAAATCATGCGATGGTCGGGAGGGCCTGAGGGCCAAAAACATTCAGTACTTC. Translating it yields CASSKSCDGREGLRAKNIQYF.

V usage is TRBV28 and J usage is TRBJ2-2, with 9 bases matching TRBD2. Trimming took 2 bases from V and 6 from J; bases not matched to a gene: 4. The CDR3 has 15 residues. The V gene's germline CDR1 is MDHEN and CDR2 SYDVKM. The CDR3 DNA reads TGTGCCAGCAGTTTAGGCCTAGCGGGATCCGGGGAGCTGTTTTTT. This gives the protein CASSLGLAGSGELFF. The full variable domain, in which reference TRBV28 and TRBJ2-2 provide the parts outside the CDR3, is DVKVTQSSRYLVKRTGEKVFLECVQDMDHENMFWYRQDPGLGLRLIYFSYDVKMKEKGDIPEGYSVSREKKERFSLILESASTNQTSMYLCASSLGLAGSGELFFGEGSRLTVL.

The chain is built from TRBV5-4 and TRBJ2-2; 8 positions agree with TRBD2. The CDR3 runs to 17 residues. V trimming: 0 bases; J trimming: 0 bases; junction bases outside the gene matches: 4. Looked up from germline, CDR1 is SGHNT and CDR2 is YYREEE (reference sequence). The CDR3 is CASSLVLAATNTGELFF. CDR3 in DNA: TGTGCCAGCAGCTTGGTACTAGCGGCTACGAACACCGGGGAGCTGTTTTTT. Variable domain in full (rest from reference TRBV5-4 and TRBJ2-2): ETGVTQSPTHLIKTRGQQVTLRCSSQSGHNTVSWYQQALGQGPQFIFQYYREEENGRGNFPPRFSGLQFPNYSSELNVNALELDDSALYLCASSLVLAATNTGELFFGEGSRLTVL.

The chain links TRBV5-1 to TRBJ2-5; D gene unclear. The V end lost 2 bases, the J end lost 5 bases, and 10 bases lay between the germline ends. This CDR3 spans 13 amino acids. The germline gives CDR1 SGHRS, CDR2 YFSETQ. CDR3 sequence: CASSFEPRETQYF. Written as DNA, the CDR3 is TGCGCCAGCAGCTTTGAACCCCGGGAGACCCAGTACTTC.

The chain has TRBV5-1 and TRBJ2-3, with 9 nucleotides matching TRBD2. The CDR3 is 17 amino acids. With 0 bases clipped from V and 1 base from J, the junction kept 6 bases outside the gene matches. Germline assignment: CDR1 SGHRS and CDR2 YFSETQ. The CDR3 coding sequence is TGCGCCAGCAGCTTGGCCGGGCCTAGCGGGGGCACAGATACGCAGTATTTT. This encodes CASSLAGPSGGTDTQYF.

The chain joins TRBV6-5 to TRBJ1-5, with D hard to call. V lost 2 bases and J 0 bases, leaving 8 bases between the germline ends. The V gene's germline CDR1 is MNHEY and CDR2 SVGAGI. There are 15 residues in the CDR3. DNA of the CDR3: TGTGCCAGCAGTTACACCCAGTATAGCAATCAGCCCCAGCATTTT. As protein: CASSYTQYSNQPQHF.

DNA for the CDR3: TGTGCCAGCAGTCCCCTCGGGGGTCAGCCCCAGCATTTT. Protein: CASSPLGGQPQHF. This sequence joins TRBV6-1 and TRBJ1-5; a weak D match, TRBD1 (5 bases). V shed 5 bases and J shed 6 bases, with 11 bases lying between them. CDR1 is MNHNS, CDR2 SASEGT, per germline. The CDR3 has 13 residues.

The rearrangement links TRBV7-8 to TRBJ2-6; D remains unclear. CDR1 is SGHVS and CDR2 is FQNEAQ in the germline V gene. The CDR3 has 14 residues. V lost 4 bases and J lost 0, with 4 bases in between. CDR3 coding DNA: TGTGCCAGCAGCTCCTACTCTGGGGCCAACGTCCTGACTTTC. It codes for CASSSYSGANVLTF.

The chain has TRBV5-6 and TRBJ2-7, with D possibly matching TRBD1 (6 bases). The CDR3 has 14 residues. Germline lookup yields CDR1 SGHDT and CDR2 YYEEEE. Trimming took off 0 bases at V and 7 bases at J, with 14 bases between the two ends. CDR3 sequence reads: CASSLVNRAGEQYF. The CDR3 nucleotides read TGTGCCAGCAGCTTGGTCAACAGGGCTGGGGAGCAGTACTTC. Full variable domain (outside the CDR3, taken from reference TRBV5-6 and TRBJ2-7): DAGVTQSPTHLIKTRGQQVTLRCSPKSGHDTVSWYQQALGQGPQFIFQYYEEEERQRGNFPDRFSGHQFPNYSSELNVNALLLGDSALYLCASSLVNRAGEQYFGPGTRLTVT.

The chain joins TRBV6-6 to TRBJ2-7, with unresolved D. The V end lost 5 bases, the J end lost 6 bases, and 14 bases lay between the germline ends. The CDR3 length is 13 residues. Germline values: CDR1 MNHNY, CDR2 SVGAGI (reference sequence). The CDR3 bases are TGTGCCAGCAGTCACACCCTCCCCCCCGAGCAGTACTTC. Amino acid sequence: CASSHTLPPEQYF.

The chain joins TRBV6-4 to TRBJ1-4; no reliable D call. The CDR3 runs 17 residues. V lost 5 bases and J 2 bases, leaving 18 bases between the germline ends. Germline V gene sequence: CDR1 MRHNA, CDR2 SNTAGT. CDR3 amino acids: CASSNPGPKATNEKLFF. The CDR3 DNA follows: TGTGCCAGCAGTAATCCGGGTCCCAAGGCGACTAATGAAAAACTGTTTTTT.

This clone was recorded only once. V is TRBV14 and J is TRBJ1-4; TRBD1 might be the D (5 bases). The CDR3 has 15 residues. Trimming removed 2 bases from V and 4 bases from J, with 11 bases in between. Germline lookup yields CDR1 SGHDN and CDR2 FVKESK. The CDR3 region has the DNA TGTGCCAGCAGCCAACAGGGCTGGGGTAATGAAAAACTGTTTTTT. Translation gives CASSQQGWGNEKLFF. The entire variable domain, with the rest obtained from reference TRBV14 and TRBJ1-4, is as follows: EAGVTQFPSHSVIEKGQTVTLRCDPISGHDNLYWYRRVMGKEIKFLLHFVKESKQDESGMPNNRFLAERTGGTYSTLKVQPAELEDSGVYFCASSQQGWGNEKLFFGSGTQLSVL.

The J gene is TRBJ1-4, the V gene TRBV5-6; TRBD1 matches 9 bases. The ends lost 3 bases at V and 5 bases at J; junction bases unmatched: 2. Germline V CDR1 and CDR2: SGHDT, YYEEEE. The CDR3 runs 14 residues. The CDR3 sequence is CASSYGTGNEKLFF. Written as DNA, the CDR3 is TGTGCCAGCAGCTACGGGACAGGGAATGAAAAACTGTTTTTT.

The J gene is TRBJ1-3, the V gene TRBV19; 7 bases fit TRBD1. Germline CDR1 is LNHDA and CDR2 is SQIVND (reference sequence). V shed 3 bases and J 0 bases; nucleotides not matched to a gene: 8. The CDR3 is 17 amino acids. The CDR3 DNA follows: TGTGCCAGTAGTATTCGACCCGGGACAGTCTCTGGAAACACCATATATTTT. Protein product: CASSIRPGTVSGNTIYF.

The chain has TRBV4-1 and TRBJ1-2; TRBD1 might be the D (6 bases). CDR3 length: 20 amino acids. Germline CDR1 is MGHRA and CDR2 is YSYEKL. V was clipped by 6 bases and J by 4 bases, with 33 bases between them. The CDR3 nucleotides read TGCGCCAGCAGTCCTTACCCCAGGACAGCCACTATAGTTTACTCCTATGGCTACACCTTC. Amino acid sequence: CASSPYPRTATIVYSYGYTF.